This TCR beta chain was obtained from a study of CXCR3-negative and CXCR3-positive naive CD8 T cells (dated by TCRdb to between 2018 and 2021). General notes on the study: In total, about 130 million TRB reads were obtained, which works out to roughly 1.5 +/- 0.3 million reads per library. The diversity and physicochemical repertoire analyses included approximately ten donors pooled from two independent experiments. For the TRBV-TRBJ cluster analysis, the naive subsets came from a handful of donors, while the memory cells came from 3 donors. Here is what the overall study found, with its caveats: Because surface CD5, which has been linked to self-reactivity in mice, was comparable between naive subsets, TCR interaction strength was also inferred from TRB CDR3 physicochemical properties. Because CXCR3 expression was partially decreased after cryopreservation, freshly isolated PBMCs were used for most assays. Repertoire diversity was comparably high in both naive subsets but much lower in memory CD8+ T cells. Within the same donor, TRBV-TRBJ usage looked similar between naive CXCR3-negative and CXCR3-positive cells, but memory cells had distinct patterns. Compared with CXCR3-negative naive cells, CXCR3-positive naive cells had TRB CDR3s with higher hydrophobicity (lower Kidera factor 4), lower energy, and higher strength and volume indices.

CDR1 and CDR2 (MDHEN, SYDVKM) derive from the germline V gene. The CDR3 sequence holds 15 residues, the cysteine and phenylalanine included. The entry carries no DNA sequence. For every CD8+ T cell subset, 300,000 cells were flow-sorted straight into RLT lysis buffer, and each subset was sorted in triplicate. Naive CD8+ T cells were defined stringently as CD45RO-CCR7+CD27+CD95- to exclude memory contaminants. Using standard density gradient centrifugation, peripheral blood mononuclear cells were isolated from buffy coats. Naive CXCR3-negative and CXCR3-positive CD8+ T cells were flow-sorted on a FACSAria III. An RNeasy Mini Kit was used to extract total RNA from the sorted cells. As for this clonotype: Its antigen remains undetermined.

Sequencing used a NextSeq 550. The Human TCR Profiling Kit (MiLaboratory) was used to make UMI-labeled 5' RACE TRB cDNA libraries. cDNA synthesis used the entire amount of extracted RNA, and PCR amplification then used the entire amount of cDNA produced. The libraries were made side by side, with each library going through the same number of PCR cycles. The original methods were these. MIGEC and MiXCR extracted about 50,000 +/- 9,200 unique UMI-labeled TRB cDNA molecules per library, requiring at least two reads per UMI. An average of around 40,000 +/- 10,000 functional in-frame TRB CDR3 nucleotide clonotypes without stop codons was found per library. After downsampling to 5000 UMI-labeled TRB molecules per sample, diversity metrics, including normalized Shannon-Wiener and Chao1, were computed in VDJtools. VDJtools was used to calculate clonotype-size-weighted physicochemical properties of the central five CDR3 residues, namely interaction energy, strength, volume and Kidera factor 4. TCRdb reprocessed the sequencing reads and holds a single record per CDR3 protein sequence, with no DNA. TCRdb, not the original authors, processed these V and J calls. The sample table gives approximately 90,000 distinct CDR3 sequences. The ten biggest clones cover roughly 0.48% of the sample.

The sequence is built from TRBV28 and TRBJ2-7. The clonotype was recovered from a human donor in good health. Some clones in this sample may be carry-over from other donors' samples. The source material was naive CXCR3+ CD8+ T cells from blood. The meaning of the sample's cell subset or site label: CD45RO-CCR7+CD27+CD95- naive CD8+ T cells expressing CXCR3 (TNR3+). The CDR3 region has the sequence CASSHGPHSSYEQYF.